This TCR beta chain was sequenced during a study of blood T cell repertoires in COVID-19. Background on the study: Material from acute and convalescent COVID-19 was sourced from the United States, Italy and Spain.

Original processing methods: How many nucleated cells were present was estimated from reference gene primer amplification. Some clones are missing from TCRdb's copy, which holds only in-frame ones; the method was immunoSEQ multiplex PCR. The DNA gave D and trimming, while V, J and clone size come from that table. The sample has 110,000 to 150,000 clones, about 70% seen once. This sequence was found in a man at least 80 years old with acute or convalescent COVID-19. What was sequenced was peripheral blood.

The chain's CDR3 is CASSLGTRADTQYF. The DNA for the CDR3 is TGTGCCAGCAGTTTAGGGACTAGGGCAGATACGCAGTATTTT. The V call is TRBV27, the J call TRBJ2-3; 8 bases agree with TRBD2. V dropped 2 bases and J dropped 4; count of bases not matched to a gene: 2. The CDR3 contains 14 residues. Germline assignment: CDR1 MNHEY and CDR2 SMNVEV (reference sequence).